This TCR beta chain was recovered during a study of blood T cell repertoires in COVID-19. V dropped 6 bases and J dropped 8; count of bases not matched to a gene: 12. Germline CDR1 reads SGHTA; CDR2 reads FQGNSA. The CDR3 has 14 amino acids. TCRdb keeps only in-frame clones here, not all; method: immunoSEQ multiplex PCR. The table lists fewer than 200,000 clones, roughly 86% of them singletons. The sample was peripheral blood. The clonotype comes from a woman older than 75 with COVID-19, enrolled during active disease. The rearrangement links TRBV7-2 to TRBJ1-2; 7 nucleotides match TRBD1. The CDR3 region is CASRFTGVLFGYTF. The CDR3 DNA reads TGTGCCAGCAGATTTACAGGGGTCTTGTTCGGCTACACCTTC.